The rows below give T cell receptor beta chains drawn from one sample of a study of control samples from healthy donors and cancer patients. Using immunoSEQ multiplex PCR, the repertoire was profiled, and TCRdb retains in-frame clones only, with some absent. The sample holds about 140,000 clones, approximately 94% seen once. Source material: blood. All receptors derive from a man in his forties in good health. Each CDR3 is given with its conserved first and last residue. A D gene is named only where the DNA matches it firmly. The size entry is marked missing in some rows and otherwise reads once, few, many or a size class.

13,.,.,TRBV28,TRBJ2-7,TGTGCCAGCATTGGGGCTAGTAGATACGAGCAGTACTTC,CASIGASRYEQYF
13,.,TRBD1,TRBV5-6,TRBJ2-5,TGTGCCAGCAGACGGACAGGGCTAGAGACCCAGTACTTC,CASRRTGLETQYF
14,.,.,TRBV27,TRBJ1-2,TGTGCCAGCAGTTTACTCGGACAGAACTATGGCTACACCTTC,CASSLLGQNYGYTF
17,.,TRBD2,TRBV5-1,TRBJ2-1,TGCGCCAGCAGCTTGGCCGGGGAGCGGGGGCTTTTTAATGAGCAGTTCTTC,CASSLAGERGLFNEQFF
14,.,TRBD1,TRBV29-1,TRBJ2-7,TGCAGCGTTGCTTCCGGGACAGGGAAGAACGAGCAGTACTTC,CSVASGTGKNEQYF
13,.,.,TRBV13,TRBJ2-5,TGTGCCAGCAGCTTAGGCGGCGAAGAGACCCAGTACTTC,CASSLGGEETQYF
16,.,.,TRBV18,TRBJ1-5,TGTGCCAGCTCACCATTCCCGGGGAGTAGCAATCAGCCCCAGCATTTT,CASSPFPGSSNQPQHF
15,.,.,TRBV15,TRBJ1-4,TGTGCCACCAGCAGAGATCCCGGGAATAATGAAAAACTGTTTTTT,CATSRDPGNNEKLFF
13,.,.,TRBV6-5,TRBJ1-5,TGTGCCAGCTGTTTTACTAGCAATCAGCCCCAGCATTTT,CASCFTSNQPQHF
11,.,.,TRBV29-1,TRBJ2-7,TGCAGCGTTGTTAGTCTGTACGAGCAGTACTTC,CSVVSLYEQYF
16,.,.,TRBV25-1,TRBJ2-6,TGTGCCAGCAGCACCGGACGGAGATCTGGGGCCAACGTCCTGACTTTC,CASSTGRRSGANVLTF
14,.,.,TRBV7-9,TRBJ2-5,TGTGCCAGCAGCTTAGTCGGGGTGGGGGAGACCCAGTACTTC,CASSLVGVGETQYF
15,.,TRBD1,TRBV18,TRBJ2-5,TGTGCCAGCTCACCCCCGGACAGGGGGCTGGAGACCCAGTACTTC,CASSPPDRGLETQYF
12,.,.,TRBV12-3/TRBV12-4,TRBJ1-5,TGTGCCAGCAGCCCTGGACATCAGCCCCAGCATTTT,CASSPGHQPQHF
12,.,.,TRBV9,TRBJ1-4,TGTGCCAGCAGCGTTGGAGACGAAAAACTGTTTTTT,CASSVGDEKLFF
14,.,.,TRBV4-2,TRBJ1-5,TGTGCCAGCAGCCAAGAAATGGACAATCAGCCCCAGCATTTT,CASSQEMDNQPQHF
14,.,TRBD1,TRBV6-5,TRBJ2-7,TGTGCCAGCAGTACGGGACAGGGGAACTACGAGCAGTACTTC,CASSTGQGNYEQYF
14,.,.,TRBV27,TRBJ2-2,TGTGCCAGCAGTTTTGGCATCTTAACCGGGGAGCTGTTTTTT,CASSFGILTGELFF
16,.,.,TRBV9,TRBJ1-6,TGTGCCAGCAGCCCTACTCCGACAAGAAGTAATTCACCCCTCCACTTT,CASSPTPTRSNSPLHF
14,.,.,TRBV28,TRBJ2-1,TGTGCCAGCAGTCCCCGACAGTGGGGGAATGAGCAGTTCTTC,CASSPRQWGNEQFF
13,.,.,TRBV15,TRBJ1-3,TGTGCCACCAGCAGTGGTCGAGGAAACACCATATATTTT,CATSSGRGNTIYF
14,.,TRBD2,TRBV10-3,TRBJ2-3,TGTGCCATCGCGCGGGGGTCTAGCACAGATACGCAGTATTTT,CAIARGSSTDTQYF
15,once,TRBD1,TRBV15,TRBJ1-1,TGTGCCACCAGCAAACGGACAGGTTCGGTCACTGAAGCTTTCTTT,CATSKRTGSVTEAFF
15,.,.,TRBV5-1,TRBJ2-1,TGCGCCAGCAGCTCCGAGCCTAGCTCCTACAATGAGCAGTTCTTC,CASSSEPSSYNEQFF
15,.,.,TRBV28,TRBJ1-1,TGTGCCAGCAGTTCAGGATCCGTCATGAACACTGAAGCTTTCTTT,CASSSGSVMNTEAFF
15,.,.,TRBV15,TRBJ2-3,TGTGCCACCAGCCCTCGACAGACCTACACAGATACGCAGTATTTT,CATSPRQTYTDTQYF
13,once,.,TRBV12-3/TRBV12-4,TRBJ2-1,TGTGCCAGCAGCCTCGGGAGTAGGAATGAGCAGTTCTTC,CASSLGSRNEQFF
12,.,.,TRBV2,TRBJ1-5,TGTGCCAGCAGCAAGGAGGGTAGGACCCAGCATTTT,CASSKEGRTQHF
13,.,.,TRBV12-3/TRBV12-4,TRBJ2-1,TGTGCCAGCAGTTTAACAGGGAACAATGAGCAGTTCTTC,CASSLTGNNEQFF
15,.,TRBD2,TRBV11-3,TRBJ2-1,TGTGCCAGCAGCTTAGAACTAGCGGGGACCAATGAGCAGTTCTTC,CASSLELAGTNEQFF
15,.,.,TRBV28,TRBJ1-3,TGTGCCAGCACCCTCGGGGGCCTCTCTGGAAACACCATATATTTT,CASTLGGLSGNTIYF
18,few,.,TRBV4-1,TRBJ1-1,TGCGCCAGCAGCCAATTCGAGTCGGGGGGAGCGGGGAACACTGAAGCTTTCTTT,CASSQFESGGAGNTEAFF
14,.,.,TRBV18,TRBJ1-5,TGTGCCAGCTCACCAGGAGGGGGTGGACAGCCCCAGCATTTT,CASSPGGGGQPQHF
15,.,.,TRBV10-2,TRBJ1-3,TGCGCCAGCAAGGGGACCGGCAGTTCTGGAAACACCATATATTTT,CASKGTGSSGNTIYF
13,once,.,TRBV5-6,TRBJ1-2,TGTGCCAGCAGCTTGGACAGGGCTTATGGCTACACCTTC,CASSLDRAYGYTF
14,.,.,TRBV4-3,TRBJ1-5,TGCGCCAGCAGCCATGAGATCTCTAATCAGCCCCAGCATTTT,CASSHEISNQPQHF
15,.,.,TRBV11-2,TRBJ2-7,TGTGCCAGCAGCCCCTCCGGGACGGGCTCCTACGAGCAGTACTTC,CASSPSGTGSYEQYF
13,.,.,TRBV27,TRBJ1-4,TGTGCCAGTTCCCCAGGGGCTAATGAAAAACTGTTTTTT,CASSPGANEKLFF
16,once,.,TRBV7-9,TRBJ2-1,TGTGCCAGCAGCTTAGTACCTCGGAACTCCTACAATGAGCAGTTCTTC,CASSLVPRNSYNEQFF
14,.,.,TRBV19,TRBJ2-7,TGTGCCAGTAGTGATTACGGGGTTTCCTACGAGCAGTACTTC,CASSDYGVSYEQYF
13,.,TRBD1,TRBV10-1,TRBJ1-4,TGCGCCACCGAGGAGACAGGGGGCTTAAAACTGTTTTTT,CATEETGGLKLFF
15,.,.,TRBV28,TRBJ1-5,TGTGCCAGCAGCTACACCTCGCCTATCAATCAGCCCCAGCATTTT,CASSYTSPINQPQHF
15,.,.,TRBV5-6,TRBJ2-5,TGTGCCAGCAGCACCAGGAGTGGGGGGCAAGAGACCCAGTACTTC,CASSTRSGGQETQYF
13,.,.,TRBV12-3/TRBV12-4,TRBJ1-5,TGTGCCAGCAGCCGGACCGGAAAGCAGCCCCAGCATTTT,CASSRTGKQPQHF
12,.,.,TRBV6-5,TRBJ2-2,TGTGCCAGCAGTTCAGGGGACAGGGAGCTGTTTTTT,CASSSGDRELFF
14,.,.,TRBV19,TRBJ2-7,TGTGCCAGTAACCCAGCGGGACAGTCCTACGAGCAGTACTTC,CASNPAGQSYEQYF
17,.,.,TRBV4-1,TRBJ1-3,TGCGCCAGCAGCCAAGAAGGCCGAACCAGCTCTGGAAACACCATATATTTT,CASSQEGRTSSGNTIYF
13,.,TRBD1,TRBV7-2,TRBJ1-1,TGTGCCAGCAGCCGACAGGGAAACACTGAAGCTTTCTTT,CASSRQGNTEAFF
13,.,.,TRBV2,TRBJ1-4,TGTGCCAGCGGGGGCGAGGGGCGGGGAAAACTGTTTTTT,CASGGEGRGKLFF
17,.,.,TRBV2,TRBJ2-7,TGTGCCAGCAACCGGATAGGGGCCAAGATTAGCTCCTACGAGCAGTACTTC,CASNRIGAKISSYEQYF
14,.,.,TRBV24-1,TRBJ1-5,TGTGCCACCAGTGATTTCGGGGTCCTGCAGCCCCAGCATTTT,CATSDFGVLQPQHF
13,.,TRBD1,TRBV12-3/TRBV12-4,TRBJ2-3,TGTGCCAGCAGTTTGCAGGGGGCAAGAACGCAGTATTTT,CASSLQGARTQYF
13,.,.,TRBV19,TRBJ1-3,TGTGCCAGTAGTGCCTTTTTTGGGGACACCATATATTTT,CASSAFFGDTIYF
15,.,TRBD1,TRBV6-5,TRBJ2-7,TGTGCCAGCAGTTACCGGGACAGGGAAGGAGGCGAGCAGTACTTC,CASSYRDREGGEQYF
15,.,TRBD1,TRBV6-5,TRBJ2-3,TGTGCCAGCAGTTACGAGACAGGGGGGATAGATACGCAGTATTTT,CASSYETGGIDTQYF